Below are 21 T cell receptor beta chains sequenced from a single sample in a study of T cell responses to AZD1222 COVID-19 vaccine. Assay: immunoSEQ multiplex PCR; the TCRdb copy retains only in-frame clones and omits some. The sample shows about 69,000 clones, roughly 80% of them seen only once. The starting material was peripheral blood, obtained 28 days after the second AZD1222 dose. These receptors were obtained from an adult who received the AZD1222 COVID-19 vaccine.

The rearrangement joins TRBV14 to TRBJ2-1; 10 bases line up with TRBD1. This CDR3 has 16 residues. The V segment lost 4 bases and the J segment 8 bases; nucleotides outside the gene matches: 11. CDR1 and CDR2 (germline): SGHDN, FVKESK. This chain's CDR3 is CASSPSRDRGKDEQFF. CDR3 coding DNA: TGTGCCAGCAGCCCCTCACGGGACAGGGGAAAAGATGAGCAGTTCTTC.

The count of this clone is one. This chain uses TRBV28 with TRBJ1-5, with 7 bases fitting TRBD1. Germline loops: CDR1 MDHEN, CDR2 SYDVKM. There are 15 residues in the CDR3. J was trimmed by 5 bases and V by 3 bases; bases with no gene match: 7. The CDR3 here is CASSFSSGGDQPQHF. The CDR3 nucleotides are TGTGCCAGCAGTTTCAGCTCAGGGGGTGATCAGCCCCAGCATTTT.

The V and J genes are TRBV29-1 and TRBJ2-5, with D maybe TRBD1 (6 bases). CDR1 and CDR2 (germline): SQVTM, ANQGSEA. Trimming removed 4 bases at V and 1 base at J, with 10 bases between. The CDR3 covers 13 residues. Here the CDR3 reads CSVGQGFQETQYF. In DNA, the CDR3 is TGCAGCGTTGGCCAGGGGTTCCAAGAGACCCAGTACTTC.

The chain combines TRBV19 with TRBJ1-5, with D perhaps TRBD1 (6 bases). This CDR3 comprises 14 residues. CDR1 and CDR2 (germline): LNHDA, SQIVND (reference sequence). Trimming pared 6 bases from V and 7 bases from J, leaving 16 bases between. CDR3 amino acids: CASRRDTKIQPQHF. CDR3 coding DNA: TGTGCCAGTAGGCGGGACACCAAGATCCAGCCCCAGCATTTT.

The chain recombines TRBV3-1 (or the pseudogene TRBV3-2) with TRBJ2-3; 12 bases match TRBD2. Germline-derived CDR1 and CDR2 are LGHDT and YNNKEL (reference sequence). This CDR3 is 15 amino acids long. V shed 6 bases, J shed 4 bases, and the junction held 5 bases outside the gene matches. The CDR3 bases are TGTGCCAGCAGAACACTAGCGGGAGGTTCAGATACGCAGTATTTT. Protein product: CASRTLAGGSDTQYF.

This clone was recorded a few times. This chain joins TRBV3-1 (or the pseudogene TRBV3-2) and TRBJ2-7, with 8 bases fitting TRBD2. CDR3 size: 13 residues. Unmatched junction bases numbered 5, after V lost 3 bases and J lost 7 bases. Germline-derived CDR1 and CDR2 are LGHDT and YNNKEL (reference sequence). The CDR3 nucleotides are TGTGCCAGCAGCCACGCGGGGGGAGGTGAGCAGTACTTC. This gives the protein CASSHAGGGEQYF.

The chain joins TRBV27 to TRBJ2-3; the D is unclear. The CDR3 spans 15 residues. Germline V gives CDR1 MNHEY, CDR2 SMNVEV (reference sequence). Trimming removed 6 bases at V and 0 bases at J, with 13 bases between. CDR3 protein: CASRLMLGSTDTQYF. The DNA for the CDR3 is TGTGCCAGCAGATTAATGTTGGGCAGCACAGATACGCAGTATTTT.

The CDR3 DNA reads as TGTGCCAGCAGTGAATGGGAGGGCTCTGGAAACACCATATATTTT. Translation gives CASSEWEGSGNTIYF. The chain links TRBV2 to TRBJ1-3; D gene uncertain. Germline V CDR1 and CDR2: SNHLY, FYNNEI. The CDR3 runs to 15 residues. Trimming took 2 bases from V and 0 from J, leaving 8 bases between them.

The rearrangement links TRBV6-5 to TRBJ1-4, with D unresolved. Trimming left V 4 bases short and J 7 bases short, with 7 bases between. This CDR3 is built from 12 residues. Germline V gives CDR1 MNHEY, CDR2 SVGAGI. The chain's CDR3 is CASSSTGEKLFF. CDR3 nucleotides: TGTGCCAGCAGTTCAACGGGTGAAAAACTGTTTTTT.

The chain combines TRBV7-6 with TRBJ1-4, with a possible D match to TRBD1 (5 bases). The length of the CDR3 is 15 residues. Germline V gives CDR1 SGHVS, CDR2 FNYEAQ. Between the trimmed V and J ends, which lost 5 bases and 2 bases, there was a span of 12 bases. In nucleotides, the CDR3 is TGTGCCAGCAGCCTCGGCAGGGCCACTAATGAAAAACTGTTTTTT. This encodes CASSLGRATNEKLFF. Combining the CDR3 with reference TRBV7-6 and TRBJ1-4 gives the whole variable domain GAGVSQSPRYKVTKRGQDVALRCDPISGHVSLYWYRQALGQGPEFLTYFNYEAQQDKSGLPNDRFSAERPEGSISTLTIQRTEQRDSAMYRCASSLGRATNEKLFFGSGTQLSVL.

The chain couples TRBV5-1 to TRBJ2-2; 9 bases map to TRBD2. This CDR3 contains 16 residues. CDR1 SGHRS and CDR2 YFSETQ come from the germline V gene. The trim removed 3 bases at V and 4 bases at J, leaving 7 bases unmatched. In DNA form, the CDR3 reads TGCGCCAGCAGCTCTAGCGGGACTCCCCCCACCGGGGAGCTGTTTTTT. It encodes CASSSSGTPPTGELFF.

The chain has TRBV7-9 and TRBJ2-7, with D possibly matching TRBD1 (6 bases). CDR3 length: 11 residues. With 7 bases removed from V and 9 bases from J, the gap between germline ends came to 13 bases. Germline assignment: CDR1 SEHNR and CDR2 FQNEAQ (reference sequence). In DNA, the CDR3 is TGTGCCAGCACCCCAGGGGATGGGCAGTACTTC. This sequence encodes CASTPGDGQYF.

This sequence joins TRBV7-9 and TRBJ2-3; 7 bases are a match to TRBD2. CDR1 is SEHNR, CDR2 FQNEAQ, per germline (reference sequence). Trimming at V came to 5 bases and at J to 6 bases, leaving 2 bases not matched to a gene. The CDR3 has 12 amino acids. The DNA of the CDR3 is TGTGCCAGCAGCCCAGCGGGGGATACGCAGTATTTT. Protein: CASSPAGDTQYF.

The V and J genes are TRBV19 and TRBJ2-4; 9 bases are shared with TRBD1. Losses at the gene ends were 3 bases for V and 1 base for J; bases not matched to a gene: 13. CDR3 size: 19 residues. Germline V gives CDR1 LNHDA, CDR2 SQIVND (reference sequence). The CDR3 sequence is CASSIGTGISHSAKNIQYF. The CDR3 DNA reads TGTGCCAGTAGTATCGGGACAGGGATCTCCCATAGTGCCAAAAACATTCAGTACTTC.

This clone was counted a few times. The CDR3 DNA reads TGTGCCAGCAGTTTTAAGGGAGCTAACTATGGCTACACCTTC. Protein: CASSFKGANYGYTF. The V and J genes are TRBV27 and TRBJ1-2; no reliable D call. The length of the CDR3 is 14 residues. Per the germline V gene, CDR1 is MNHEY and CDR2 is SMNVEV (reference sequence). Trimming left V 3 bases short and J 0 bases short, with 8 bases between.

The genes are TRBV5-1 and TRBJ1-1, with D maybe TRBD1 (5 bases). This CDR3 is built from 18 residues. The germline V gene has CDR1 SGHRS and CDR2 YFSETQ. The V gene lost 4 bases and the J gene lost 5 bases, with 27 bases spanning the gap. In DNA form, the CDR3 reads TGCGCCAGCAGCCCGCTCCCCCCGTCCCGGCAGGGTGGGACTGAAGCTTTCTTT. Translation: CASSPLPPSRQGGTEAFF.

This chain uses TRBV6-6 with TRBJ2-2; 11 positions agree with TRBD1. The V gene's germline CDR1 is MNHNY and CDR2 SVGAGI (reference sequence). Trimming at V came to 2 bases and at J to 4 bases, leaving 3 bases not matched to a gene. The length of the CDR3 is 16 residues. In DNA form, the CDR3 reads TGTGCCAGCAGTTACCCCGGGACAGGGGGCACCGGGGAGCTGTTTTTT. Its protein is CASSYPGTGGTGELFF.

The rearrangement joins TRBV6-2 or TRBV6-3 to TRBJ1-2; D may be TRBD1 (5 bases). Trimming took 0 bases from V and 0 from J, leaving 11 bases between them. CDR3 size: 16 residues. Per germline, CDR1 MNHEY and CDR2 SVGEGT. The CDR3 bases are TGTGCCAGCAGTTACTCCAGGGCGGATACTAACTATGGCTACACCTTC. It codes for CASSYSRADTNYGYTF.

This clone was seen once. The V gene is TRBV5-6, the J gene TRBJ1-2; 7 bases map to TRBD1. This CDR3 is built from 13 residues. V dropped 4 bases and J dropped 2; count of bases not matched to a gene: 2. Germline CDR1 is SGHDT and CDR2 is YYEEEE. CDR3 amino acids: CASSPTGNYGYTF. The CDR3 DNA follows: TGTGCCAGCAGCCCGACAGGGAACTATGGCTACACCTTC.

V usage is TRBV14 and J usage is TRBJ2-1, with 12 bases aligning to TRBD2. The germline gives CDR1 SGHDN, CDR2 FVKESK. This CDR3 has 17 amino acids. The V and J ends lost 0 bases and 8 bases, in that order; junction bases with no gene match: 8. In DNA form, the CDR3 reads TGTGCCAGCAGCCAAGATCCCAGGACTAGCGGGGCCTATGAGCAGTTCTTC. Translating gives CASSQDPRTSGAYEQFF. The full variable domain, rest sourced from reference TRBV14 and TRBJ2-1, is EAGVTQFPSHSVIEKGQTVTLRCDPISGHDNLYWYRRVMGKEIKFLLHFVKESKQDESGMPNNRFLAERTGGTYSTLKVQPAELEDSGVYFCASSQDPRTSGAYEQFFGPGTRLTVL.

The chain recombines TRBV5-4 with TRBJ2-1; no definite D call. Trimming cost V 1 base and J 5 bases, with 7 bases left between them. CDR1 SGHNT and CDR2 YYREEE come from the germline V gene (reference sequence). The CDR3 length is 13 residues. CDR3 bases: TGTGCCAGCAGCTTGACGGCGAACAATGAGCAGTTCTTC. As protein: CASSLTANNEQFF.